This is a list of T cell receptor beta chains from one sample in a study of T-cell reconstitution after alpha-beta-depleted transplantation in children. Each CDR3 protein is one row after TCRdb ran MiXCR on the PCR reads. Of about 440,000 distinct CDR3 sequences listed, 43% were seen once; the top ten hold about 30%. The material was PBMCs, obtained before TCRalphabeta/CD19-depleted stem cell transplant. The receptors come from a girl between 2 and 10 years old with aplastic anemia, due to receive a stem cell transplant. CDR3s include the opening cysteine and the closing phenylalanine or tryptophan. A D gene is named only where the DNA matches it firmly. Clone size appears in some rows only: once, few, many, or a class for an expanded clone.

D: .
size: many
J: TRBJ2-1
V: TRBV12-3/TRBV12-4
CDR3: CASSLEQSNEQFF
DNA: TGTGCCAGCAGTTTAGAACAGTCAAATGAGCAGTTCTTC

D: TRBD1
size: many
J: TRBJ2-1
V: TRBV7-9
CDR3: CASSSGQGARNEQFF
DNA: TGTGCCAGCAGCTCTGGACAGGGGGCGAGGAATGAGCAGTTCTTC

D: .
size: .
J: TRBJ2-2
V: TRBV7-6
CDR3: CAISPGGSNTGELFF
DNA: TGTGCCATCAGCCCGGGGGGCTCGAACACCGGGGAGCTGTTTTTT

D: .
size: many
J: TRBJ1-1
V: TRBV10-3
CDR3: CAISSGGRNTEAFF
DNA: TGTGCCATCAGTTCTGGGGGGAGGAACACTGAAGCTTTCTTT

D: .
size: few
J: TRBJ2-1
V: TRBV20-1
CDR3: CSARERAPLGDEQFF
DNA: TGCAGTGCTAGAGAGCGGGCCCCTCTCGGAGATGAGCAGTTCTTC

D: TRBD2
size: many
J: TRBJ2-1
V: TRBV15
CDR3: CATSSDRWTSEQFF
DNA: TGTGCCACCAGCAGCGACAGGTGGACTAGCGAGCAGTTCTTC

D: .
size: .
J: TRBJ1-5
V: TRBV12-3/TRBV12-4
CDR3: CASSLRGGYSNQPQHF
DNA: TGTGCCAGCAGTCTCAGGGGCGGTTATAGCAATCAGCCCCAGCATTTT

D: TRBD2
size: .
J: TRBJ2-1
V: TRBV6-5
CDR3: CASQRGSDEQFF
DNA: TGTGCCAGCCAGCGGGGGTCGGATGAGCAGTTCTTC

D: .
size: .
J: TRBJ1-1
V: TRBV28
CDR3: CASSLSTPSSTEAFF
DNA: TGTGCCAGCAGTCTTTCGACACCATCCTCGACTGAAGCTTTCTTT

D: .
size: few
J: TRBJ2-2
V: TRBV14
CDR3: CASSQSRSETGELFF
DNA: TGTGCCAGCAGCCAATCCCGATCCGAAACCGGGGAGCTGTTTTTT